The 18 T cell receptor beta chains below come from one sample, sequenced in a study of blood T cell repertoires in COVID-19. Using immunoSEQ multiplex PCR, the repertoire was profiled, and TCRdb retains in-frame clones only, with some absent. This sample yields 95,000 to 110,000 clones, of which about 87% are seen a single time; 5.5% to 8% belongs to the top ten. Sequencing was carried out using peripheral blood. The receptors were gathered from a man aged 50 or older with active or convalescent COVID-19.

The J gene is TRBJ1-6, the V gene TRBV28; no definite D call. The CDR3 length is 18 residues. Trimming left V 6 bases short and J 4 bases short, with 22 bases between. Per germline, CDR1 MDHEN and CDR2 SYDVKM. In DNA form, the CDR3 reads TGTGCCAGCAGCCTATGGACGGGGTCCTTTTCTTATAATTCACCCCTCCACTTT. This sequence encodes CASSLWTGSFSYNSPLHF.

The rearrangement joins TRBV30 to TRBJ1-4; TRBD1 might be the D (6 bases). V lost 2 bases to trimming and J lost 3 bases, with 10 bases between them. There are 14 residues in the CDR3. CDR1 and CDR2 from the germline V gene are GTSNPN and SVGIG (reference sequence). The DNA of the CDR3 is TGTGCCTGGAGTCCTACAGGGTCTAATGAAAAACTGTTTTTT. Its translation: CAWSPTGSNEKLFF.

About this clone: The junction departs from the called germline gene at one end, perhaps through a read error. V is TRBV5-6 and J is TRBJ1-4, with D hard to call. The V gene's germline CDR1 is SGHDT and CDR2 YYEEEE. The CDR3 has 11 amino acids. CDR3 DNA sequence: TGTGCCAGCAGCGCAGGCTTTTCTTACATTTTT. Translation gives CASSAGFSYIF.

A few counts support this clone. The rearrangement uses TRBV28 and TRBJ1-5, with 9 bases fitting TRBD1. Trimming took 8 bases from V and 7 from J; bases not matched to a gene: 9. In germline, CDR1 is MDHEN, CDR2 SYDVKM. The CDR3 consists of 14 residues. The CDR3, as DNA: TGTGCCAGCTCTGCGGGACAGGGAGGACAGCCCCAGCATTTT. This codes for CASSAGQGGQPQHF. The whole variable domain, filled in from reference TRBV28 and TRBJ1-5, reads DVKVTQSSRYLVKRTGEKVFLECVQDMDHENMFWYRQDPGLGLRLIYFSYDVKMKEKGDIPEGYSVSREKKERFSLILESASTNQTSMYLCASSAGQGGQPQHFGDGTRLSIL.

This clone was detected a few times. The chain joins TRBV6-1 to TRBJ1-5, with 12 nucleotides matching TRBD1. V gave up 2 bases and J gave up 5 bases; unmatched junction bases: 7. The CDR3 spans 17 residues. CDR1 and CDR2 from the germline V gene are MNHNS and SASEGT. CDR3 in DNA: TGTGCCAGCAGTGAATTGGGACAGGGGGCCGGCTATCAGCCCCAGCATTTT. It specifies CASSELGQGAGYQPQHF.

The CDR3 DNA sequence: TGCGCCAGCAGCTCGCGGGACAGGGCTGTCTATGGCTACACCTTC. Protein product: CASSSRDRAVYGYTF. The V and J genes are TRBV5-1 and TRBJ1-2, with 9 bases fitting TRBD1. CDR3 length: 15 amino acids. V shed 3 bases and J 4 bases; nucleotides not matched to a gene: 7. CDR1 is SGHRS and CDR2 is YFSETQ in the germline V gene.

The CDR3 region has the DNA TGTGCCAGCAGCCGTAGAAGCGGGAGGGCGGATACGCAGTATTTT. This sequence encodes CASSRRSGRADTQYF. This chain uses TRBV7-2 with TRBJ2-3; TRBD2 matches at 10 bases. Germline loops: CDR1 SGHTA, CDR2 FQGNSA. The CDR3 sequence is 15 residues long. V shed 5 bases and J 6 bases; nucleotides not matched to a gene: 8.

V and J are TRBV6-2 or TRBV6-3 and TRBJ1-5; 10 bases map to TRBD1. Germline V gene data show CDR1 as MNHEY and CDR2 as SVGEGT. The CDR3 is 15 amino acids. The ends lost 4 bases at V and 7 bases at J; junction bases unmatched: 7. Written as DNA, the CDR3 is TGTGCCAGCAGTTCCCGGACAGGGGGAAGGCAGCCCCAGCATTTT. It is translated as CASSSRTGGRQPQHF.

The CDR3 nucleotides are TGTGCCAGCAGTTACTCGACAGTGAACTATGGCTACACCTTC. Translating it yields CASSYSTVNYGYTF. The chain is built from TRBV6-2 or TRBV6-3 and TRBJ1-2; D is possibly TRBD1 (5 bases). V lost 0 bases to trimming and J lost 2 bases, with 7 bases between them. The CDR3 has 14 residues. CDR1 is MNHEY, CDR2 SVGEGT, per germline.

The chain has TRBV2 and TRBJ1-5; 7 nucleotides agree with TRBD1. V lost 4 bases, J lost 1 base, and 4 bases stayed unmatched. Germline CDR1 reads SNHLY; CDR2 reads FYNNEI. This CDR3 contains 15 residues. CDR3 in amino acids: CASSVGTESNQPQHF. The CDR3 DNA follows: TGTGCCAGCAGTGTCGGGACAGAAAGCAATCAGCCCCAGCATTTT.

The rearrangement uses TRBV5-1 and TRBJ2-1; 7 bases are shared with TRBD1. J lost 7 bases, V lost 4 bases, and 11 bases had no gene match. The CDR3 totals 15 residues. From germline, CDR1 is SGHRS and CDR2 YFSETQ. The CDR3 sequence: CASSVRDRNLNEQFF. DNA for the CDR3: TGCGCCAGCAGCGTCCGGGACAGAAACTTGAATGAGCAGTTCTTC.

The V call is TRBV7-2, the J call TRBJ1-2; no clear D. Per the germline V gene, CDR1 is SGHTA and CDR2 is FQGNSA. The CDR3 extends over 13 amino acids. Trimming took 2 bases from V and 4 from J, leaving 8 bases between them. The CDR3 is CASSLSDGYGYTF. The CDR3 coding sequence is TGTGCCAGCAGCTTAAGCGACGGCTATGGCTACACCTTC.

The V and J genes are TRBV19 and TRBJ1-3; D ambiguous. The CDR3 runs 16 residues. The germline CDR1 and CDR2 sequences are LNHDA and SQIVND (reference sequence). The ends were cut back, 1 base at V and 0 bases at J, with 10 bases in the middle. The CDR3 sequence is CASSIGAPGSGNTIYF. The CDR3 nucleotides are TGTGCCAGTAGTATAGGGGCACCCGGCTCTGGAAACACCATATATTTT. Together with reference TRBV19 and TRBJ1-3, the CDR3 gives the full variable domain: DGGITQSPKYLFRKEGQNVTLSCEQNLNHDAMYWYRQDPGQGLRLIYYSQIVNDFQKGDIAEGYSVSREKKESFPLTVTSAQKNPTAFYLCASSIGAPGSGNTIYFGEGSWLTVV.

J is TRBJ2-3 and V is TRBV27; D is possibly TRBD2 (5 bases). Trimming pared 2 bases from V and 2 bases from J, leaving 8 bases between. Germline V gene sequence: CDR1 MNHEY, CDR2 SMNVEV (reference sequence). This CDR3 has 14 residues. The CDR3 nucleotides are TGTGCCAGCAGTTTAGGGGAGACCACAGATACGCAGTATTTT. Translated: CASSLGETTDTQYF.

The chain couples TRBV5-6 to TRBJ1-5; no clear D gene. Germline-derived CDR1 and CDR2 are SGHDT and YYEEEE. The V and J ends lost 1 base and 6 bases respectively, with 20 bases between them. This CDR3 comprises 17 residues. The chain's CDR3 is CASSLRRELGESQPQHF. The CDR3 nucleotides read TGTGCCAGCAGCTTGAGGAGGGAACTCGGGGAAAGTCAGCCCCAGCATTTT.

This clone occurred a few times. This chain links TRBV28 with TRBJ2-7, with D possibly TRBD2 on 6 matching bases. Germline values: CDR1 MDHEN, CDR2 SYDVKM. V lost 4 bases, J lost 5 bases, and 15 bases lay in between. The CDR3 runs 14 residues. CDR3 sequence: CASSYRERTHEQYF. In DNA form, the CDR3 reads TGTGCCAGCAGTTACCGGGAGAGGACCCACGAGCAGTACTTC.

The rearrangement joins TRBV29-1 to TRBJ1-4; no firm D call. The germline CDR1 and CDR2 sequences are SQVTM and ANQGSEA. V was shortened by 4 bases and J by 4 bases, with 13 bases between the two germline ends. This CDR3 has 14 amino acids. CDR3 sequence: CSVGLPNYNEKLFF. In nucleotides, the CDR3 is TGCAGCGTTGGGCTGCCCAACTATAATGAAAAACTGTTTTTT.

The V gene is TRBV28, the J gene TRBJ1-3; perhaps TRBD1 as D (5 bases). The CDR3 contains 18 residues. Trimming took off 4 bases at V and 0 bases at J, with 19 bases between the two ends. Germline V gives CDR1 MDHEN, CDR2 SYDVKM. This CDR3 reads CASSSLPGGESSGNTIYF. The CDR3 DNA is TGTGCCAGCAGTTCCCTTCCGGGGGGGGAAAGCTCTGGAAACACCATATATTTT.